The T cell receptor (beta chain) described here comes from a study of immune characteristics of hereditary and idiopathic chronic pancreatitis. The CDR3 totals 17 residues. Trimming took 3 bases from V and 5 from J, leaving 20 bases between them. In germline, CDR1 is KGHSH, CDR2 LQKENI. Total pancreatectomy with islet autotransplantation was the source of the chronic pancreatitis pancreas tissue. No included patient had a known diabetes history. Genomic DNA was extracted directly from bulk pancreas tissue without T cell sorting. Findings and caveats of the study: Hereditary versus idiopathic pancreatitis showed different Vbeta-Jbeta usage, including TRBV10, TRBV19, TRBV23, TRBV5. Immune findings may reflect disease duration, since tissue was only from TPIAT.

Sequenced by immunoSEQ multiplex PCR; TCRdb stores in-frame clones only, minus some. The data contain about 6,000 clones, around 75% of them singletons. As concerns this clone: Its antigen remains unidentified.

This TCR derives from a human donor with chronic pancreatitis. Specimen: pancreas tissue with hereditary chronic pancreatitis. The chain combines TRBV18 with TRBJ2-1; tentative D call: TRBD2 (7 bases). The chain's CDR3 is CASSPGAAGLPNNEQFF. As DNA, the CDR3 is TGTGCCAGCTCACCGGGGGCCGCGGGACTACCGAACAATGAGCAGTTCTTC.